What follows are 14 T cell receptor beta chains derived from one specimen sequenced in a study of T cell responses to AZD1222 COVID-19 vaccine. The protocol was immunoSEQ multiplex PCR, while the TCRdb copy is restricted to in-frame clones and leaves out a portion. In the table there are 100,000 to 150,000 clones, approximately 94% of which are singletons. The source material was peripheral blood, sampled on day 0 of AZD1222 vaccination. The receptors stem from an adult in good health.

V is TRBV30 and J is TRBJ1-5; maybe TRBD1 (5 bases). CDR1 and CDR2 from the germline V gene are GTSNPN and SVGIG (reference sequence). The germline V and J ends were trimmed by 5 bases and 1 base, with 18 bases remaining between them. The length of the CDR3 is 16 residues. This CDR3 reads CAWLWDSGFSNQPQHF. The CDR3 nucleotides read TGTGCCTGGTTGTGGGACTCAGGGTTCAGCAATCAGCCCCAGCATTTT.

The chain links TRBV5-1 to TRBJ1-1; D is perhaps TRBD1 (6 bases). CDR3 length: 16 amino acids. Per germline, CDR1 SGHRS and CDR2 YFSETQ. V was clipped by 0 bases and J by 0 bases, with 12 bases between them. CDR3: CASSLGTVPMNTEAFF. CDR3 coding DNA: TGCGCCAGCAGCTTGGGGACAGTCCCCATGAACACTGAAGCTTTCTTT.

The chain links TRBV7-9 to TRBJ2-7, with a tentative D call TRBD1 (5 bases). Trimming removed 5 bases at V and 3 bases at J, with 14 bases between. Per the germline V gene, CDR1 is SEHNR and CDR2 is FQNEAQ (reference sequence). The CDR3 totals 14 residues. In DNA form, the CDR3 reads TGTGCCAGCAGCCCCACGGCAGGGAACTACGAGCAGTACTTC. Its protein is CASSPTAGNYEQYF.

This rearrangement joins TRBV19 to TRBJ1-6; possible D gene TRBD1, 5 bases. CDR3 length: 14 amino acids. The germline V and J ends were trimmed by 6 bases and 8 bases, with 14 bases remaining between them. The germline gives CDR1 LNHDA, CDR2 SQIVND (reference sequence). The CDR3 nucleotides read TGTGCCAGTAGCTTGGGGACGGACTATTCACCCCTCCACTTT. It encodes CASSLGTDYSPLHF.

This chain links TRBV4-2 with TRBJ2-3, with 12 bases that match TRBD2. Unmatched junction bases numbered 7, after V lost 5 bases and J lost 4 bases. The CDR3 covers 16 residues. CDR1 is LGHNA, CDR2 YNFKEQ, per germline. The CDR3 here is CASSATSGRSADTQYF. The CDR3 bases are TGTGCCAGCAGCGCGACTAGCGGGAGAAGCGCAGATACGCAGTATTTT.

V usage is TRBV4-3 and J usage is TRBJ2-6; D is undetermined. With 1 base removed from V and 1 base from J, the gap between germline ends came to 8 bases. The CDR3 is 16 amino acids. Germline values: CDR1 LGHNA, CDR2 YSLEER. The CDR3 DNA reads TGCGCCAGCAGCCAAGTTAAGCTGTCTGGGGCCAACGTCCTGACTTTC. It codes for CASSQVKLSGANVLTF.

This clone is a singleton in its sample. This chain uses TRBV5-4 with TRBJ2-5; D call uncertain. CDR1 and CDR2 from the germline V gene are SGHNT and YYREEE (reference sequence). The V end lost 3 bases, the J end lost 3 bases, and 9 bases lay between the germline ends. This CDR3 region has 13 residues. CDR3 DNA: TGTGCCAGCAGCTCATGGTTAGAAGAGACCCAGTACTTC. This codes for CASSSWLEETQYF.

The chain is built from TRBV4-2 and TRBJ2-7, with D possibly being TRBD2 (5 bases). Per the germline V gene, CDR1 is LGHNA and CDR2 is YNFKEQ. Deletions cut 1 base from V and 5 bases from J, with 18 bases between. The CDR3 is 16 amino acids. The CDR3 sequence: CASSQGSGTRPHEQYF. In DNA, the CDR3 is TGTGCCAGCAGCCAAGGGAGCGGCACCCGGCCCCACGAGCAGTACTTC.

The chain joins TRBV9 to TRBJ2-1; 8 nucleotides line up with TRBD1. The CDR3 is 15 amino acids. Germline CDR1 is SGDLS and CDR2 is YYNGEE. Losses at the gene ends were 0 bases for V and 7 bases for J; bases not matched to a gene: 6. This CDR3 is CASSVVDRVGNEQFF. The CDR3 DNA reads as TGTGCCAGCAGCGTAGTGGACAGGGTTGGTAATGAGCAGTTCTTC.

A note on this clone: The sample contains more than one DNA sequence encoding this CDR3. The chain is built from TRBV12-3 or TRBV12-4 and TRBJ1-2, with a tentative D call TRBD1 (6 bases). V lost 5 bases, J lost 2 bases, and 9 bases lay in between. CDR3 length: 13 amino acids. The CDR3 DNA reads as TGTGCCAGCAGTCCCGACAGGAACTATGGCTACACCTTC. Its protein product is CASSPDRNYGYTF.

The V and J genes are TRBV20-1 and TRBJ2-7; TRBD1 or TRBD2 may be the D gene (5 bases each). The V gene lost 3 bases and the J gene lost 3 bases, with 21 bases spanning the gap. Germline V CDR1 and CDR2: DFQATT, SNEGSKA (reference sequence). The CDR3 totals 16 residues. CDR3 DNA: TGCAGTGCTAGTTCCGGGGACCCAGCGGATTACTACGAGCAGTACTTC. The encoded protein is CSASSGDPADYYEQYF.

The gene calls are TRBV28 and TRBJ2-5; tentative D call: TRBD1 (6 bases). Germline CDR1 and CDR2: MDHEN and SYDVKM. V lost 2 bases and J lost 1, with 14 bases in between. The CDR3 runs 16 residues. Here the CDR3 DNA reads TGTGCCAGCAGTTTAGGGTCAGGGGTTTCCCAAGAGACCCAGTACTTC. It translates to CASSLGSGVSQETQYF.

This clone counts as medium-sized. This chain links TRBV27 with TRBJ1-5; no clear D. Germline V CDR1 and CDR2: MNHEY, SMNVEV (reference sequence). The CDR3 covers 12 residues. V was trimmed by 8 bases and J by 4 bases, leaving 9 bases between them. The CDR3 DNA reads TGTGCCAGCTGTCACCTGAATCAGCCCCAGCATTTT. Its translation is CASCHLNQPQHF.

This clone showed up just once. The chain couples TRBV29-1 to TRBJ2-2; 9 nucleotides agree with TRBD1. This CDR3 spans 14 amino acids. The V segment lost 3 bases and the J segment 4 bases; nucleotides outside the gene matches: 3. Germline values: CDR1 SQVTM, CDR2 ANQGSEA. CDR3 residues: CSVEGTGSTGELFF. The CDR3, as DNA: TGCAGCGTTGAGGGGACAGGGAGCACCGGGGAGCTGTTTTTT.